A selection of T cell receptor beta chains follows, all from one sample in a study of shared clonotypes between healthy human individuals. Measured with immunoSEQ multiplex PCR; TCRdb has only the in-frame clones, and not every one. The profile shows some 200,000 clones, approximately 61% of them singletons. The sequenced sample was memory CD4+ T cells sorted from blood. These receptors came from a young man in good health. CDR3s include the opening cysteine and the closing phenylalanine or tryptophan. Fields, in order: D gene, J gene, V gene, clone size, CDR3 protein, CDR3 DNA. A D gene is named only where the DNA matches it firmly. Size is stated for part of the rows, as once, few or many counts, or as a class when the clone is expanded.

>-|TRBJ2-7|TRBV30|-
CAWSPRYEQYF
TGTGCCTGGAGTCCCCGGTACGAGCAGTACTTC
>-|TRBJ2-7|TRBV15|few
CATSGRRGGSYEQYF
TGTGCCACCAGCGGCCGTAGGGGGGGCTCCTACGAGCAGTACTTC
>-|TRBJ1-5|TRBV5-5|-
CASSLTGNSNQPQHF
TGTGCCAGCAGCCTAACAGGTAATAGCAATCAGCCCCAGCATTTT
>-|TRBJ2-6|TRBV27|few
CASSREGSGANVLTF
TGTGCCAGCAGTCGAGAGGGATCTGGGGCCAACGTCCTGACTTTC
>-|TRBJ2-3|TRBV29-1|few
CSVGRGGTDTQYF
TGCAGCGTTGGGCGGGGTGGCACAGATACGCAGTATTTT
>-|TRBJ2-1|TRBV29-1|-
CSVDRGSDDEQFF
TGCAGCGTTGATCGGGGGAGTGACGATGAGCAGTTCTTC
>-|TRBJ1-1|TRBV4-1|-
CASSQVGLNTEAFF
TGCGCCAGCAGCCAAGTGGGCCTAAACACTGAAGCTTTCTTT
>-|TRBJ2-3|TRBV5-1|-
CASSLGSSTSTDTQYF
TGCGCCAGCAGCTTAGGGAGTTCGACAAGCACAGATACGCAGTATTTT
>-|TRBJ2-3|TRBV30|-
CAWSVRREDTQYF
TGTGCCTGGAGTGTACGCAGGGAAGATACGCAGTATTTT
>TRBD2|TRBJ2-3|TRBV29-1|-
CSVIREGRGTQYF
TGCAGCGTTATCCGGGAGGGGCGGGGGACGCAGTATTTT
>TRBD2|TRBJ2-3|TRBV2|few
CASTRGLAGPSTDTQYF
TGTGCCAGCACCAGGGGACTAGCGGGACCTAGCACAGATACGCAGTATTTT
>TRBD1|TRBJ2-3|TRBV6-1|-
CASSEGFGFWTGSTDTQYF
TGTGCCAGCAGTGAAGGATTTGGGTTTTGGACAGGGAGCACAGATACGCAGTATTTT
>TRBD1|TRBJ1-4|TRBV6-5|-
CASSYGGQGAEKLFF
TGTGCCAGCAGTTACGGTGGGCAGGGGGCGGAAAAACTGTTTTTT
>TRBD1|TRBJ1-2|TRBV27|-
CASSPRGTGAIGNYGYTF
TGTGCCAGCAGTCCAAGGGGGACAGGGGCCATTGGGAACTATGGCTACACCTTC
>TRBD2|TRBJ2-5|TRBV7-8|many
CASRRGVQETQYF
TGTGCCAGCAGACGGGGGGTTCAAGAGACCCAGTACTTC
>TRBD2|TRBJ2-1|TRBV5-8|-
CASSRGDVYNEQFF
TGTGCCAGCAGCCGGGGGGACGTCTACAATGAGCAGTTCTTC
>-|TRBJ1-1|TRBV2|-
CASSNGAFF
TGTGCCAGCAGTAATGGAGCTTTCTTT
>-|TRBJ2-1|TRBV18|-
CASSQDQTYNEQFF
TGTGCCAGCTCACAGGACCAGACCTACAATGAGCAGTTCTTC
>-|TRBJ2-5|TRBV27|-
CASSSLFVIQVRGLTFQETQYF
TGTGCCAGCAGTTCTCTATTTGTGATTCAGGTCAGGGGCTTAACTTTCCAAGAGACCCAGTACTTC
>TRBD2|TRBJ2-5|TRBV6-1|-
CASSARTSQQTQYF
TGTGCCAGCAGTGCACGGACTAGCCAGCAGACCCAGTACTTC
>TRBD2|TRBJ2-4|TRBV27|-
CASSPGTIGTLAKNIQYF
TGTGCCAGCAGTCCCGGGACTATTGGAACCTTAGCCAAAAACATTCAGTACTTC
>TRBD2|TRBJ2-3|TRBV4-2|-
CASSLSGIAADTQYF
TGTGCCAGCAGCCTTAGCGGGATAGCGGCAGATACGCAGTATTTT
>TRBD2|TRBJ2-1|TRBV6-6|-
CASSYSSTGLADGQFF
TGTGCCAGCAGTTACTCGAGTACGGGACTAGCGGATGGCCAGTTCTTC
>-|TRBJ2-7|TRBV5-5|once
CASSLDGVRGYEQYF
TGTGCCAGCAGCTTAGACGGGGTTCGGGGCTACGAGCAGTACTTC
>TRBD2|TRBJ2-1|TRBV15|-
CATSREASGSIDEQFF
TGTGCCACCAGCAGAGAGGCTAGCGGGAGTATCGATGAGCAGTTCTTC
>TRBD2|TRBJ2-3|TRBV14|few
CASSRQAGGRTDTQYF
TGTGCCAGCAGCCGCCAAGCGGGAGGCCGCACAGATACGCAGTATTTT
>TRBD2|TRBJ2-1|TRBV28|-
CATSSGSQYEQFF
TGTGCCACTTCTAGCGGGAGTCAGTATGAGCAGTTCTTC
>-|TRBJ2-5|TRBV2|-
CASNRYQETQYF
TGTGCCAGCAACCGATATCAAGAGACCCAGTACTTC
>-|TRBJ2-7|TRBV5-4|-
CASSLGPRAGEQYF
TGTGCCAGCAGCTTGGGACCGCGGGCGGGCGAGCAGTACTTC
>TRBD1|TRBJ2-1|TRBV19|-
CASSLDRARHEQFF
TGTGCCAGTAGTCTAGACAGGGCACGTCATGAGCAGTTCTTC
>-|TRBJ2-1|TRBV27|-
CASSLTSVGHNEQFF
TGTGCCAGCAGTTTAACCAGCGTTGGCCACAATGAGCAGTTCTTC
>TRBD1|TRBJ1-4|TRBV5-5|-
CASSFTGGEKLFF
TGTGCCAGCAGCTTTACAGGGGGTGAAAAACTGTTTTTT
>-|TRBJ2-3|TRBV9|-
CASSLLPTSTDTQYF
TGTGCCAGCAGCTTACTTCCCACTAGCACAGATACGCAGTATTTT
>-|TRBJ2-7|TRBV10-2|-
CASSETSYEQYF
TGCGCCAGCAGTGAGACCTCCTACGAGCAGTACTTC
>-|TRBJ1-5|TRBV28|few
CASRWGRDQPQHF
TGTGCCAGCAGATGGGGCAGGGATCAGCCCCAGCATTTT
>-|TRBJ2-7|TRBV14|-
CASSLQQGTGYEQYF
TGTGCCAGCAGCCTTCAACAGGGAACAGGCTACGAGCAGTACTTC
>-|TRBJ2-1|TRBV28|few
CASSELDNEQFF
TGTGCCAGCAGCGAGCTAGACAATGAGCAGTTCTTC
>-|TRBJ1-2|TRBV10-3|-
CAITQDGLSYGYTF
TGTGCCATCACTCAGGACGGACTCAGCTATGGCTACACCTTC
>-|TRBJ2-7|TRBV6-5|-
CASSLRGTGGEQYF
TGTGCCAGCAGTTTACGCGGGACCGGAGGGGAGCAGTACTTC
>TRBD1|TRBJ2-1|TRBV6-5|once
CASSPDRAFGNEQFF
TGTGCCAGCAGCCCCGACAGGGCGTTCGGAAATGAGCAGTTCTTC
>TRBD2|TRBJ2-1|TRBV5-4|-
CASSFISGSTNEQFF
TGTGCCAGCAGCTTCATTAGCGGGAGTACGAATGAGCAGTTCTTC
>TRBD2|TRBJ2-3|TRBV6-5|few
CASSPVAGEVWTQYF
TGTGCCAGCAGCCCTGTAGCGGGAGAGGTTTGGACGCAGTATTTT
>TRBD1|TRBJ1-1|TRBV30|-
CAWSGQGILEAFF
TGTGCCTGGAGCGGACAGGGGATACTTGAAGCTTTCTTT
>-|TRBJ2-6|TRBV9|-
CASSVDLNSGANVLTF
TGTGCCAGCAGCGTAGATTTGAATTCTGGGGCCAACGTCCTGACTTTC
>-|TRBJ2-1|TRBV11-1|-
CASSLGAAGTEQFF
TGTGCCAGCAGCTTGGGAGCCGCCGGTACTGAGCAGTTCTTC
>TRBD2|TRBJ2-3|TRBV7-7|once
CASSPLAIGDTQYF
TGTGCCAGCAGTCCACTAGCGATTGGAGATACGCAGTATTTT
>-|TRBJ1-4|TRBV7-2|few
CASSLTGTDEKLFF
TGTGCCAGCAGCTTAACAGGGACGGACGAAAAACTGTTTTTT
>-|TRBJ1-4|TRBV18|-
CASSPEINEKLFF
TGTGCCAGCTCACCAGAGATTAATGAAAAACTGTTTTTT
>-|TRBJ1-5|TRBV18|-
CASSPREQGGNQPQHF
TGTGCCAGCTCACCAAGAGAACAGGGAGGCAATCAGCCCCAGCATTTT
>TRBD2|TRBJ2-2|TRBV10-3|-
CAILGGTSWGTGELFF
TGTGCCATCCTCGGGGGGACGTCCTGGGGCACCGGGGAGCTGTTTTTT
>-|TRBJ2-7|TRBV7-2|-
CASTRSAGRDHEQYF
TGTGCCAGCACCCGCTCGGCAGGGCGGGATCACGAGCAGTACTTC
>-|TRBJ1-1|TRBV18|-
CASSTGRGMNTEAFF
TGTGCCAGCTCAACGGGGCGGGGAATGAACACTGAAGCTTTCTTT
>TRBD1|TRBJ2-1|TRBV25-1|-
CASSARDRGDNEQFF
TGTGCCAGCAGTGCCCGGGACAGGGGCGACAATGAGCAGTTCTTC
>-|TRBJ2-5|TRBV7-2|few
CASSFLVKETQYF
TGTGCCAGCAGCTTTCTAGTGAAAGAGACCCAGTACTTC
>TRBD2|TRBJ2-7|TRBV7-2|-
CASSLSREVYF
TGTGCCAGCAGCTTATCTCGGGAGGTGTACTTC
>-|TRBJ2-6|TRBV5-4|-
CASSLRGSGANVLTF
TGTGCCAGCAGCTTGCGGGGTAGCGGGGCCAACGTCCTGACTTTC
>-|TRBJ1-4|TRBV7-2|-
CASSLVGRSATNEKLFF
TGTGCCAGCAGCTTAGTTGGGAGATCCGCAACTAATGAAAAACTGTTTTTT
>-|TRBJ1-5|TRBV7-9|-
CASSLGENQPQHF
TGTGCCAGCAGCTTAGGGGAGAATCAGCCCCAGCATTTT
>TRBD2|TRBJ2-7|TRBV7-6|-
CASSPGGPLGAQYF
TGTGCCAGCAGCCCGGGGGGACCACTGGGAGCACAGTACTTC